This passage covers 12 T cell receptor beta chains from one sample sequenced in a study of cytomegalovirus exposure and HLA in healthy donors. The PCR used 60 Vbeta and 13 Jbeta primers. The protocol was immunoSEQ multiplex PCR, while the TCRdb copy is restricted to in-frame clones and leaves out a portion. The repertoire includes about 120,000 clones, over 60% of them detected once, and 2.5% to 3% sits in the top ten. Sequences were obtained from PBMCs. The receptors shown here come from an older woman in good health and CMV-seropositive.

The chain recombines TRBV29-1 with TRBJ1-2; D is unresolved. The V end lost 1 base, the J end lost 0 bases, and 15 bases lay between the germline ends. Germline V gene sequence: CDR1 SQVTM, CDR2 ANQGSEA. The CDR3 has 16 residues. CDR3 DNA sequence: TGCAGCGTTGAAGTAGCACAACTAGCTCCTAACTATGGCTACACCTTC. The encoded protein is CSVEVAQLAPNYGYTF.

The V call is TRBV28, the J call TRBJ1-5; the match to TRBD1 covers 8 bases. Germline CDR1 MDHEN, CDR2 SYDVKM. V was pared by 8 bases and J by 0 bases, with 6 bases of the junction left unmatched. The CDR3 has 15 amino acids. The CDR3 reads CASRPGGSSNQPQHF. The CDR3 nucleotides read TGTGCCAGCCGTCCAGGGGGCTCTAGCAATCAGCCCCAGCATTTT.

V usage is TRBV6-5 and J usage is TRBJ1-1, with a tentative D call TRBD1 (6 bases). Trimming took 2 bases from V and 4 from J, leaving 17 bases between them. Germline CDR1 reads MNHEY; CDR2 reads SVGAGI. This CDR3 spans 16 amino acids. The CDR3 sequence: CASSYTSNRGGTEAFF. In DNA form, the CDR3 reads TGTGCCAGCAGTTACACAAGCAATCGAGGGGGCACTGAAGCTTTCTTT.

This rearrangement joins TRBV27 to TRBJ1-2, with TRBD1 matching 11 bases. Germline loops: CDR1 MNHEY, CDR2 SMNVEV (reference sequence). J lost 8 bases, V lost 4 bases, and 12 bases had no gene match. The length of the CDR3 is 16 residues. The CDR3 protein is CASSSVNGQGAYGYTF. The CDR3 bases are TGTGCCAGCAGTTCCGTCAACGGACAGGGGGCTTACGGCTACACCTTC.

This sequence joins TRBV28 and TRBJ2-7; 7 positions agree with TRBD2. V shed 7 bases, J shed 2 bases, and the junction held 8 bases outside the gene matches. The CDR3 length is 14 residues. CDR1 and CDR2 from the germline V gene are MDHEN and SYDVKM. This CDR3 reads CASTLSAGTYEQYF. CDR3 nucleotides: TGTGCCAGCACCCTATCAGCGGGAACCTACGAGCAGTACTTC.

J is TRBJ2-2 and V is TRBV11-3; TRBD1 aligns across 7 bases. V dropped 3 bases and J dropped 3; count of bases not matched to a gene: 4. Germline CDR1 SGHNT, CDR2 YENEEA. The CDR3 runs 15 residues. CDR3 in amino acids: CASSFLGGDTGELFF. CDR3 coding DNA: TGTGCCAGCAGCTTTTTAGGGGGCGACACCGGGGAGCTGTTTTTT.

This sequence joins TRBV4-1 and TRBJ2-2, with 11 bases lining up with TRBD2. CDR3 length: 20 residues. Trimming removed 0 bases from V and 2 bases from J; junction bases left unmatched: 11. CDR1 is MGHRA and CDR2 is YSYEKL in the germline V gene. The CDR3 is CASSQDFGLAGGRNTGELFF. The CDR3 region has the DNA TGCGCCAGCAGCCAAGATTTCGGTCTAGCGGGAGGACGAAACACCGGGGAGCTGTTTTTT.

This clone was seen just once. The V call is TRBV4-1, the J call TRBJ2-3; D possibly corresponds to TRBD2 (6 bases). V was clipped by 0 bases and J by 2 bases, with 18 bases between them. CDR1 is MGHRA, CDR2 YSYEKL, per germline. This CDR3 has 18 amino acids. The CDR3 bases are TGCGCCAGCAGCCAAGACCCGTCGGGAAGCGGGTACACAGATACGCAGTATTTT. Amino acid sequence: CASSQDPSGSGYTDTQYF.

The V and J genes are TRBV7-2 and TRBJ2-7; possible D gene TRBD2, 6 bases. Germline V gene lookup returns CDR1 SGHTA and CDR2 FQGNSA. This CDR3 has 13 amino acids. Trimming removed 5 bases at V and 0 bases at J, with 8 bases between. CDR3 nucleotides: TGTGCCAGCAGCAGGGACTTCTCCTACGAGCAGTACTTC. Its translation: CASSRDFSYEQYF.

The chain uses TRBV28 and TRBJ2-7; 8 nucleotides align to TRBD1. The CDR3 is made up of 15 amino acids. Trimming removed 3 bases from V and 4 bases from J; junction bases left unmatched: 8. Germline values: CDR1 MDHEN, CDR2 SYDVKM. The CDR3 reads CASSFLQGGGYEQYF. CDR3 bases: TGTGCCAGCAGTTTCCTACAGGGGGGCGGTTACGAGCAGTACTTC.

This chain links TRBV19 with TRBJ2-7; a weak D match, TRBD1 (5 bases). Germline CDR1 is LNHDA and CDR2 is SQIVND (reference sequence). This CDR3 has 15 amino acids. V was cut by 5 bases and J by 3 bases, with 17 bases left in between. The CDR3 bases are TGTGCCAGTAGTGGGGCGTCCTCGACGCTCTACGAGCAGTACTTC. The encoded protein is CASSGASSTLYEQYF.

The chain recombines TRBV27 with TRBJ1-1; possible D gene TRBD1, 5 bases. The CDR3 is 16 amino acids. CDR1 MNHEY and CDR2 SMNVEV come from the germline V gene (reference sequence). V lost 8 bases and J 1 base, leaving 20 bases between the germline ends. CDR3 residues: CASASVRTTQNTEAFF. The CDR3 nucleotides read TGTGCCAGCGCGTCCGTAAGGACAACCCAGAACACTGAAGCTTTCTTT.